One sample yielded the 27 T cell receptor beta chains listed below, sequenced in a study of shared clonotypes between healthy human individuals. Sequencing used immunoSEQ multiplex PCR; TCRdb keeps in-frame clones, though not all of them. Of more than 500,000 clones detected, approximately 95% appear once; the ten largest clones hold approximately 0.067%. Sequenced material: naive CD4+ T cells sorted from blood. Subset specified: CD45RA+ positively selected. Every receptor here comes from a woman aged 30 to 39 in good health.

V is TRBV10-3 and J is TRBJ2-5, with TRBD2 matching over 13 bases. With V trimmed by 4 bases and J by 3 bases, 5 bases remained unmatched. CDR3 length: 16 amino acids. Germline CDR1 and CDR2: ENHRY and SYGVKD. The CDR3 is CAISAGGLAGKETQYF. The CDR3 DNA reads TGTGCCATCAGTGCGGGGGGACTAGCGGGGAAAGAGACCCAGTACTTC.

The chain uses TRBV27 and TRBJ2-7; the match to TRBD1 covers 10 bases. CDR1 is MNHEY and CDR2 is SMNVEV in the germline V gene (reference sequence). J was trimmed by 4 bases and V by 5 bases; bases with no gene match: 17. This CDR3 is 18 amino acids long. The CDR3 DNA reads TGTGCCAGCAGTATCCGATTGAGTTCCGGGACAGGGGTTTACGAGCAGTACTTC. It translates to CASSIRLSSGTGVYEQYF.

This rearrangement joins TRBV29-1 to TRBJ2-6; maybe TRBD1 (6 bases). V lost 7 bases and J lost 10, with 14 bases in between. Germline values: CDR1 SQVTM, CDR2 ANQGSEA. CDR3 size: 12 residues. The CDR3 is CSASGQGNVLTF. The CDR3 bases are TGCAGCGCCTCCGGGCAGGGGAACGTCCTGACTTTC.

This clone was seen just once. V and J are TRBV4-1 and TRBJ2-7, with 9 nucleotides matching TRBD2. V lost 2 bases to trimming and J lost 3 bases; unmatched junction nucleotides: 5. The V gene's germline CDR1 is MGHRA and CDR2 YSYEKL. CDR3 length equals 15 residues. This chain's CDR3 is CASSQSTSGFYEQYF. Here the CDR3 DNA reads TGCGCCAGCAGCCAATCGACTAGCGGATTCTACGAGCAGTACTTC.

The V and J genes are TRBV5-1 and TRBJ1-1; perhaps TRBD1 as D (6 bases). The CDR3 length is 14 residues. Germline CDR1 is SGHRS and CDR2 is YFSETQ. Trimming shortened V by 5 bases and J by 0 bases, and 11 bases separated the two germline ends. The CDR3 DNA follows: TGCGCCAGCAGTAACGGACAGTTGAACACTGAAGCTTTCTTT. It translates to CASSNGQLNTEAFF.

The chain uses TRBV10-3 and TRBJ2-1; 9 bases align to TRBD1. V was pared by 7 bases and J by 9 bases, with 16 bases of the junction left unmatched. The CDR3 contains 16 residues. Germline V lookup: CDR1 ENHRY, CDR2 SYGVKD. The CDR3 sequence is CAIKGNRDRETGEQFF. CDR3 nucleotide sequence: TGTGCCATCAAGGGGAACCGGGACAGGGAAACGGGTGAGCAGTTCTTC.

The chain uses TRBV28 and TRBJ1-1; 9 nucleotides agree with TRBD1. The CDR3 consists of 15 residues. V shed 4 bases, J shed 3 bases, and the junction held 6 bases outside the gene matches. Germline V lookup: CDR1 MDHEN, CDR2 SYDVKM. The CDR3 nucleotides are TGTGCCAGCAGTTCCCAGGACAGGGGTCACACTGAAGCTTTCTTT. This gives the protein CASSSQDRGHTEAFF.

This sequence joins TRBV11-2 and TRBJ2-5, with 8 positions matching TRBD1. CDR3 length equals 14 residues. The J segment lost 5 bases and the V segment lost 7 bases, leaving 9 bases of the junction unmatched. Germline V gives CDR1 SGHAT, CDR2 FQNNGV. CDR3 protein: CASTGGGGGETQYF. The DNA for the CDR3 is TGTGCCAGCACAGGGGGCGGAGGCGGCGAGACCCAGTACTTC.

This chain joins TRBV28 and TRBJ2-1; 12 nucleotides agree with TRBD2. The CDR3 contains 16 residues. The ends lost 2 bases at V and 4 bases at J; junction bases unmatched: 3. Germline lookup yields CDR1 MDHEN and CDR2 SYDVKM. CDR3 protein: CASSLPGLAGYNEQFF. The CDR3 bases are TGTGCCAGCAGTTTACCCGGACTAGCGGGGTACAATGAGCAGTTCTTC.

V gene TRBV7-9 combines with J gene TRBJ2-1; D not certain. This CDR3 has 15 residues. V dropped 5 bases and J dropped 2 bases, with 13 bases sitting between them. Germline CDR1 reads SEHNR; CDR2 reads FQNEAQ (reference sequence). The CDR3 sequence: CASSVIGSTYNEQFF. The CDR3 DNA follows: TGTGCCAGCAGCGTTATAGGATCCACCTACAATGAGCAGTTCTTC.

This sequence joins TRBV25-1 and TRBJ1-1; D uncertain. This CDR3 comprises 13 residues. With 4 bases removed from V and 2 bases from J, the gap between germline ends came to 8 bases. Germline V gene sequence: CDR1 MGHDK, CDR2 SYGVNS. CDR3 loop: CASSGRVNTEAFF. Here the CDR3 DNA reads TGTGCCAGCAGTGGACGGGTAAACACTGAAGCTTTCTTT.

V usage is TRBV7-8 and J usage is TRBJ2-2, with 11 positions matching TRBD2. The CDR3 sequence is 17 residues long. Losses at the gene ends were 1 base for V and 5 bases for J; bases not matched to a gene: 6. Germline V lookup: CDR1 SGHVS, CDR2 FQNEAQ. The CDR3 loop reads CASSLVLLAGVTGELFF. In DNA, the CDR3 is TGTGCCAGCAGCTTAGTACTACTAGCGGGAGTAACCGGGGAGCTGTTTTTT. Variable domain in full (rest from reference TRBV7-8 and TRBJ2-2): GAGVSQSPRYKVAKRGQDVALRCDPISGHVSLFWYQQALGQGPEFLTYFQNEAQLDKSGLPSDRFFAERPEGSVSTLKIQRTQQEDSAVYLCASSLVLLAGVTGELFFGEGSRLTVL.

This clone was detected once. The V and J genes are TRBV7-9 and TRBJ1-1; 10 bases are shared with TRBD1. Per the germline V gene, CDR1 is SEHNR and CDR2 is FQNEAQ (reference sequence). CDR3 length equals 15 residues. The V segment lost 5 bases and the J segment 1 base; nucleotides outside the gene matches: 4. CDR3 nucleotide sequence: TGTGCCAGCAGCCTCCGGGACAGGGGGAACACTGAAGCTTTCTTT. Amino acid sequence: CASSLRDRGNTEAFF.

The chain is built from TRBV6-1 and TRBJ1-2; D not resolved. The CDR3 is 13 amino acids. CDR1 is MNHNS and CDR2 is SASEGT in the germline V gene. Trimming stripped 3 bases from V and 3 bases from J, with 8 bases between. CDR3 region: CASSDYGYYGYTF. The CDR3 region has the DNA TGTGCCAGCAGTGACTACGGGTACTATGGCTACACCTTC.

Notes on this clone: A read error may account for a junction end that differs from germline. Here the CDR3 reads CTSSLAPNNEQFF. The CDR3 coding sequence is TGTACCAGCAGCTTAGCGCCAAACAATGAGCAGTTCTTC. V is TRBV7-8 and J is TRBJ2-1, with TRBD2 as a possible D gene (5 bases). This CDR3 is built from 13 residues. CDR1 is SGHVS and CDR2 is FQNEAQ in the germline V gene.

The CDR3 DNA sequence: TGTGCCAGCAGTGCCTCAGGCCGGGACAGGGGCCACCCAGAGCAGTTCTTC. Translation gives CASSASGRDRGHPEQFF. The V call is TRBV27, the J call TRBJ2-1; TRBD1 matches 10 bases. After removal of 5 bases from V and 10 bases from J, the junction contained 17 bases not matched to a gene. Germline-derived CDR1 and CDR2 are MNHEY and SMNVEV (reference sequence). The CDR3 loop spans 17 amino acids.

The rearrangement uses TRBV2 and TRBJ2-3, with 10 bases that match TRBD1. CDR1 SNHLY and CDR2 FYNNEI come from the germline V gene. The CDR3 is made up of 17 amino acids. V was pared by 11 bases and J by 0 bases, with 14 bases of the junction left unmatched. The CDR3 is CAHIRRTGGTSTDTQYF. In nucleotides, the CDR3 is TGTGCCCATATTAGGCGGACAGGGGGTACTAGCACAGATACGCAGTATTTT. The full variable domain, in which reference TRBV2 and TRBJ2-3 provide the parts outside the CDR3, is EPEVTQTPSHQVTQMGQEVILRCVPISNHLYFYWYRQILGQKVEFLVSFYNNEISEKSEIFDDQFSVERPDGSNFTLKIRSTKLEDSAMYFCAHIRRTGGTSTDTQYFGPGTRLTVL.

V is TRBV10-1 and J is TRBJ1-1; D gene ambiguous. The CDR3 consists of 13 residues. Germline CDR1 and CDR2: WNHNN and SYGVQD (reference sequence). Trimming cost V 4 bases and J 1 base, with 7 bases left between them. CDR3 nucleotides: TGCGCCAGCAGTGGACCAGGGAACACTGAAGCTTTCTTT. It encodes CASSGPGNTEAFF.

This chain connects TRBV9 to TRBJ1-5; 10 bases match TRBD1. CDR1 and CDR2 from the germline V gene are SGDLS and YYNGEE. The CDR3 extends over 13 amino acids. The junction had 6 bases not matched to a gene; V was cut back by 3 bases and J by 12 bases. Here the CDR3 reads CASSEMTGGLQHF. CDR3 sequence (DNA): TGTGCCAGCAGCGAAATGACAGGGGGCCTCCAGCATTTT. Full variable domain (rest looked up from reference TRBV9 and TRBJ1-5): DSGVTQTPKHLITATGQRVTLRCSPRSGDLSVYWYQQSLDQGLQFLIQYYNGEERAKGNILERFSAQQFPDLHSELNLSSLELGDSALYFCASSEMTGGLQHFGDGTRLSIL.

This rearrangement joins TRBV4-1 to TRBJ2-3; 15 nucleotides align to TRBD2. V dropped 6 bases and J dropped 6; count of bases not matched to a gene: 10. The CDR3 loop spans 17 amino acids. CDR1 is MGHRA, CDR2 YSYEKL, per germline. The CDR3, as DNA: TGCGCCAGCAGAGTCCGGACTAGCGGGAGGGATCAGGATACGCAGTATTTT. This gives the protein CASRVRTSGRDQDTQYF.

On this clone: This same CDR3 is encoded by further DNA sequences in the sample. The chain recombines TRBV18 with TRBJ1-5, with D unresolved. Germline CDR1 reads KGHSH; CDR2 reads LQKENI. There are 12 residues in the CDR3. V lost 3 bases and J lost 4, with 4 bases in between. The CDR3 reads CASSPGNQPQHF. DNA for the CDR3: TGTGCCAGCTCACCCGGGAATCAGCCCCAGCATTTT.

The chain combines TRBV7-9 with TRBJ1-1; D not resolved. Germline CDR1 is SEHNR and CDR2 is FQNEAQ (reference sequence). The CDR3 runs 13 residues. V was shortened by 2 bases and J by 1 base, with 5 bases between the two germline ends. Written as DNA, the CDR3 is TGTGCCAGCAGCTTACAAGAGAACACTGAAGCTTTCTTT. It is translated as CASSLQENTEAFF. Drawing the rest from reference TRBV7-9 and TRBJ1-1, the complete variable domain is DTGVSQNPRHKITKRGQNVTFRCDPISEHNRLYWYRQTLGQGPEFLTYFQNEAQLEKSRLLSDRFSAERPKGSFSTLEIQRTEQGDSAMYLCASSLQENTEAFFGQGTRLTVV.

The rearrangement links TRBV4-1 to TRBJ2-3; tentative D call: TRBD2 (5 bases). CDR3 length: 19 amino acids. Germline V gene data show CDR1 as MGHRA and CDR2 as YSYEKL. Trimming took off 1 base at V and 0 bases at J, with 20 bases between the two ends. The CDR3 sequence: CASSQGRLRGKLSTDTQYF. The CDR3 coding sequence is TGCGCCAGCAGCCAAGGAAGATTAAGAGGGAAACTTAGCACAGATACGCAGTATTTT.

The J gene is TRBJ2-7, the V gene TRBV2; 10 bases map to TRBD1. With 4 bases clipped from V and 4 bases from J, the junction kept 1 base outside the gene matches. CDR1 and CDR2 (germline): SNHLY, FYNNEI. The CDR3 has 13 amino acids. CDR3 amino acids: CASSGDRGYEQYF. CDR3 DNA sequence: TGTGCCAGCAGTGGGGACAGGGGATACGAGCAGTACTTC.

The chain carries TRBV5-8 and TRBJ1-5; no firm D call. Trimming removed 2 bases at V and 1 base at J, with 10 bases between. This CDR3 contains 15 residues. The germline V gene encodes CDR1 SGHTS and CDR2 YDEGEE. The CDR3 sequence is CASSLQPSSNQPQHF. The CDR3 DNA reads as TGTGCCAGCAGCTTACAACCTTCCAGCAATCAGCCCCAGCATTTT.

V and J are TRBV4-1 and TRBJ2-7; tentative D call: TRBD1 (6 bases). The V gene's germline CDR1 is MGHRA and CDR2 YSYEKL. There are 15 residues in the CDR3. The ends were cut back, 4 bases at V and 3 bases at J, with 16 bases in the middle. The CDR3 DNA is TGCGCCAGCAGCCCAGGGGTTCTCTTCGGCTACGAGCAGTACTTC. Its protein product is CASSPGVLFGYEQYF.

The CDR3 DNA reads TGTGCCAGCAGCCCTAATGTGCAGAGTGGGGATACTTACAATCAGCCCCAGCATTTT. Residues: CASSPNVQSGDTYNQPQHF. The chain couples TRBV7-3 to TRBJ1-5; D gene ambiguous. V was pared by 5 bases and J by 3 bases, with 26 bases between. Germline V gene sequence: CDR1 SGHTA, CDR2 FQGTGA. CDR3 length: 19 residues.